A selection of T cell receptor beta chains follows, all from one sample in a study of T cell repertoires in cytomegalovirus infection. TCRdb analysed the reads with MiXCR anew, one entry per CDR3 protein. Of just over 450,000 distinct CDR3 sequences listed, about two fifths were seen once; the top ten hold roughly two fifths. Their cognate antigens are unknown. Sequenced here: cultured PBMCs, sampled from culture after CMV antigen stimulation. Receptor source: a human donor in good health (CMV status not recorded). Some clones in this sample may be carry-over from other donors' samples. Both conserved end residues are part of each CDR3.

TRBV28 CASSVAGGLNEQFF
TRBV30 CAWSVPRSTRYNEQFF
TRBV20-1 CSATGLAGDYEQYF
TRBV12-3/TRBV12-4 CASSSSGRSEQYF
TRBV7-8 CASSPGENEQFF
TRBV6-5 CASSYAKTSGANVLTF
TRBV7-8 CASSLAWASNQPQHF
TRBV27 CASGNYVNQETQYF
TRBV5-1 CASSSGQGVVGLHF
TRBV18 CASSSGGRKAETQYF
TRBV7-9 CASSWTPLEYGYTF
TRBV6-8 CASSESSGTLWGQRTTGANVLTF
TRBV7-4 CASSFAQGSGYTF
TRBV11-2 CASSYGTSRGEQYF
TRBV7-2 CASSVGGDSPLHF
TRBV19 CASSIGGALTGELFF
TRBV7-2 CASSSQLNTEAFF
TRBV7-2 CASSSLAGQVYNEQFF
TRBV6-1 CASSEWVGDRGLYEQYF
TRBV7-8 CASSLVTSGVYNEQFF
TRBV7-2 CASSEDRGPNYGYTF
TRBV20-1 CSASYGRRNTEAFF
TRBV7-6 CASSKDLGSSTDTQYF
TRBV12-3/TRBV12-4 CASSETSGGAHEQFF
TRBV4-2 CASSQGDPAETQYF
TRBV7-6 CASSLAEGTYEQYF
TRBV19 CASSIGLAFYNEQFF
TRBV7-2 CATLWGRSGETQYF
TRBV20-1 CSSSGGFNEKLFF
TRBV6-1 CASSDNPGGRAEQYF
TRBV6-2/TRBV6-3 CASSYGWTSGYEQYF
TRBV6-2/TRBV6-3 CASRVGGLPPTDTQYF